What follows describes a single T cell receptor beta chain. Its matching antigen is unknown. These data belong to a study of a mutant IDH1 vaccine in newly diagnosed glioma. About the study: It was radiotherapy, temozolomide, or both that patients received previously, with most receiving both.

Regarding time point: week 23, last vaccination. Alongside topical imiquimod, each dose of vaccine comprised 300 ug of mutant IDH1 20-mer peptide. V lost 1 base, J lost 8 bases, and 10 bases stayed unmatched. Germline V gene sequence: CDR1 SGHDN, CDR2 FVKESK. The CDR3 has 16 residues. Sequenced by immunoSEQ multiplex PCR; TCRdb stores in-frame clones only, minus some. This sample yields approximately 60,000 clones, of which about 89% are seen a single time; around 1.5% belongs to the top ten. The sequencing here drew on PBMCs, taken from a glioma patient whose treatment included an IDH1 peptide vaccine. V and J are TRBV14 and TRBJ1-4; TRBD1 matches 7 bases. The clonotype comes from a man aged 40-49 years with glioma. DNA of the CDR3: TGTGCCAGCAGCCAAGCCCCCGGCAGGGGGTTCGAAAAACTGTTTTTT. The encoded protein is CASSQAPGRGFEKLFF.